Each of the 27 T cell receptor beta chains below was sequenced from the same sample in a study of siplizumab effects on memory and regulatory T cells. Here immunoSEQ multiplex PCR was the method, and the copy in TCRdb shows in-frame clones only, minus some. The sample lists 100,000 or so clones, more than 85% occurring once. Material: CD4+ T cells sorted from blood. All receptors derive from a human donor in good health.

J is TRBJ1-6 and V is TRBV9, with a weak D call TRBD1 (5 bases). This CDR3 has 16 residues. Trimming shortened V by 1 base and J by 9 bases, and 17 bases separated the two germline ends. CDR1 and CDR2 from the germline V gene are SGDLS and YYNGEE. The CDR3 region has the DNA TGTGCCAGCAGCGTAAGTCCGACCCCAGGGCGTTCACCCCTCCACTTT. Amino acids: CASSVSPTPGRSPLHF.

The chain carries TRBV2 and TRBJ1-6; 7 bases align to TRBD1. The V and J ends lost 6 bases and 11 bases, in that order; junction bases with no gene match: 4. The CDR3 spans 12 residues. Germline-derived CDR1 and CDR2 are SNHLY and FYNNEI. The CDR3 sequence: CASRTGYPPLHF. The CDR3 nucleotides are TGTGCCAGCAGGACAGGGTATCCACCCCTCCACTTT.

This rearrangement joins TRBV4-1 to TRBJ2-3, with 12 positions matching TRBD2. The germline gives CDR1 MGHRA, CDR2 YSYEKL. Trimming took 3 bases from V and 4 from J; bases not matched to a gene: 14. CDR3 length: 19 residues. This CDR3 reads CASSQEAEPTSGGADTQYF. CDR3 nucleotide sequence: TGCGCCAGCAGCCAGGAAGCGGAACCGACTAGCGGGGGTGCAGATACGCAGTATTTT.

The J gene is TRBJ1-6, the V gene TRBV19; no reliable D call. The CDR3 spans 15 residues. Germline CDR1 LNHDA, CDR2 SQIVND (reference sequence). Trimming pared 8 bases from V and 10 bases from J, leaving 21 bases between. The CDR3 spells CASQAEVGPGSPLHF. CDR3 in DNA: TGTGCCAGTCAAGCCGAAGTGGGCCCGGGATCACCCCTCCACTTT.

This chain connects TRBV6-1 to TRBJ1-2; 7 bases map to TRBD1. V shed 10 bases and J 1 base; nucleotides not matched to a gene: 6. CDR1 is MNHNS, CDR2 SASEGT, per germline. This CDR3 region has 13 residues. The DNA for the CDR3 is TGTGCCACCACGACAGGGAATAACTATGGCTACACCTTC. This translates into CATTTGNNYGYTF.

This rearrangement joins TRBV7-2 to TRBJ2-5; D unclear. Germline V gene lookup returns CDR1 SGHTA and CDR2 FQGNSA. V gave up 7 bases and J gave up 2 bases, with 5 bases separating them. There are 11 residues in the CDR3. CDR3: CASTQQETQYF. CDR3 DNA: TGTGCCAGCACCCAACAAGAGACCCAGTACTTC.

The chain uses TRBV7-3 and TRBJ1-5, with D unresolved. CDR1 and CDR2 from the germline V gene are SGHTA and FQGTGA. This CDR3 has 13 amino acids. Trimming removed 5 bases from V and 2 bases from J, with 7 bases in between. This chain's CDR3 is CASSRGRNQPQHF. CDR3 nucleotide sequence: TGTGCCAGCAGCCGAGGGCGCAATCAGCCCCAGCATTTT.

This clone was counted a single time. This chain links TRBV6-1 with TRBJ1-2; no reliable D call. Germline V gene lookup returns CDR1 MNHNS and CDR2 SASEGT. Deletions cut 3 bases from V and 4 bases from J, with 12 bases between. This CDR3 has 14 residues. The CDR3 sequence is CASSDVSESYGYTF. The CDR3 bases are TGTGCCAGCAGTGATGTGTCAGAAAGCTATGGCTACACCTTC.

J is TRBJ2-1 and V is TRBV15; D is perhaps TRBD1 or TRBD2 (5 bases each). Germline V lookup: CDR1 LNHNV, CDR2 YYDKDF (reference sequence). Trimming took 1 base from V and 0 from J, leaving 7 bases between them. The CDR3 contains 15 residues. CDR3 loop: CATSRGGGSYNEQFF. DNA for the CDR3: TGTGCCACCAGCAGAGGTGGGGGCTCCTACAATGAGCAGTTCTTC. The full variable domain, with the rest looked up from reference TRBV15 and TRBJ2-1, is DAMVIQNPRYQVTQFGKPVTLSCSQTLNHNVMYWYQQKSSQAPKLLFHYYDKDFNNEADTPDNFQSRRPNTSFCFLDIRSPGLGDTAMYLCATSRGGGSYNEQFFGPGTRLTVL.

This sequence joins TRBV30 and TRBJ2-3; a weak D match, TRBD2 (6 bases). The CDR3 spans 14 residues. V was shortened by 4 bases and J by 0 bases, with 11 bases between the two germline ends. Germline CDR1 and CDR2: GTSNPN and SVGIG (reference sequence). The CDR3 protein is CAWIRGTSTDTQYF. DNA of the CDR3: TGTGCCTGGATTCGTGGGACTAGCACAGATACGCAGTATTTT. The whole variable domain, filled in from reference TRBV30 and TRBJ2-3, reads SQTIHQWPATLVQPVGSPLSLECTVEGTSNPNLYWYRQAAGRGLQLLFYSVGIGQISSEVPQNLSASRPQDRQFILSSKKLLLSDSGFYLCAWIRGTSTDTQYFGPGTRLTVL.

The chain couples TRBV6-6 to TRBJ2-5; D possibly uses TRBD1 or TRBD2 (5 bases each). CDR1 and CDR2 from the germline V gene are MNHNY and SVGAGI (reference sequence). The V gene lost 6 bases and the J gene lost 5 bases, with 16 bases spanning the gap. The CDR3 runs to 14 residues. CDR3 protein: CASSRVGAGETQYF. CDR3 nucleotide sequence: TGTGCCAGCAGCCGTGTCGGGGCCGGGGAGACCCAGTACTTC.

This rearrangement joins TRBV21-1 to TRBJ1-5. TRBV21-1 is noted as a pseudogene. The CDR3 runs to 15 residues. The CDR3 spells CASSRTIYSNQPQHF. The CDR3 bases are TGTGCCAGCAGCCGGACTATATATAGCAATCAGCCCCAGCATTTT.

The chain combines TRBV5-1 with TRBJ1-3; 7 bases line up with TRBD1. Germline lookup yields CDR1 SGHRS and CDR2 YFSETQ. Trimming cost V 0 bases and J 5 bases; bases outside gene matches: 2. The CDR3 extends over 14 amino acids. CDR3 nucleotide sequence: TGCGCCAGCAGCTTGGAGGGACAGCGAAACACCATATATTTT. Its protein is CASSLEGQRNTIYF.

The CDR3 DNA sequence: TGTGCCAGCAGCGTAGCAGCTTCGTATGGGGCCCAGTACTTC. This gives the protein CASSVAASYGAQYF. This chain joins TRBV9 and TRBJ2-5; no firm D call. Per germline, CDR1 SGDLS and CDR2 YYNGEE. Deletions cut 0 bases from V and 9 bases from J, with 15 bases between. The CDR3 consists of 14 residues.

The chain uses TRBV29-1 and TRBJ2-7; no reliable D call. The CDR3 loop spans 11 amino acids. The V gene's germline CDR1 is SQVTM and CDR2 ANQGSEA. Trimming cost V 4 bases and J 3 bases, with 7 bases left between them. CDR3 DNA: TGCAGCGTTGTAGTGCTCTACGAGCAGTACTTC. As protein: CSVVVLYEQYF.

This clone was counted between two and nine times. The chain carries TRBV4-2 and TRBJ1-1; D unresolved. V was clipped by 1 base and J by 1 base, with 10 bases between them. This CDR3 contains 15 residues. From germline, CDR1 is LGHNA and CDR2 YNFKEQ. The CDR3 DNA follows: TGTGCCAGCAGCCAAGCGGGGAACAGGAACACTGAAGCTTTCTTT. The encoded protein is CASSQAGNRNTEAFF.

This clone was recorded only once. The chain combines TRBV6-6 with TRBJ1-2; D is unclear. Germline V gene sequence: CDR1 MNHNY, CDR2 SVGAGI (reference sequence). The V and J ends lost 2 bases and 0 bases respectively, with 7 bases between them. This CDR3 is 14 amino acids long. In DNA form, the CDR3 reads TGTGCCAGCAGTTACCGGGGAGCTAACTATGGCTACACCTTC. Translating it yields CASSYRGANYGYTF.

The rearrangement uses TRBV19 and TRBJ1-5; D unresolved. The ends were cut back, 2 bases at V and 8 bases at J, with 10 bases in the middle. CDR3 length equals 13 residues. CDR1 and CDR2 (germline): LNHDA, SQIVND (reference sequence). The CDR3 is CASSIKFWEPQHF. The CDR3 DNA follows: TGTGCCAGTAGTATAAAGTTCTGGGAGCCCCAGCATTTT.

This clone was seen a few times. The chain has TRBV30 and TRBJ2-3; 7 bases are a match to TRBD1. Germline V gives CDR1 GTSNPN, CDR2 SVGIG (reference sequence). J was trimmed by 7 bases and V by 4 bases; bases with no gene match: 8. CDR3 size: 13 residues. CDR3 in amino acids: CAWNTRGQNTQYF. The CDR3 region has the DNA TGTGCCTGGAACACGAGGGGGCAAAATACGCAGTATTTT.

The chain carries TRBV7-9 and TRBJ2-1, with a tentative D call TRBD1 (6 bases). Per germline, CDR1 SEHNR and CDR2 FQNEAQ (reference sequence). This CDR3 is built from 14 residues. Between the trimmed V and J ends, which lost 5 bases and 10 bases, there was a span of 18 bases. The CDR3 nucleotides read TGTGCCAGCAGCCTCATGGGACACCAACCCGAGCAGTTCTTC. Protein sequence: CASSLMGHQPEQFF.

J is TRBJ2-5 and V is TRBV7-2, with 9 bases that match TRBD2. Germline lookup yields CDR1 SGHTA and CDR2 FQGNSA. V shed 5 bases, J shed 3 bases, and the junction held 4 bases outside the gene matches. This CDR3 comprises 14 residues. The DNA for the CDR3 is TGTGCCAGCAGCCCGCGACTAGCGGAAGAGACCCAGTACTTC. Translated, it gives CASSPRLAEETQYF.

V is TRBV6-1 and J is TRBJ1-1; D uncertain. CDR3 length: 13 amino acids. V lost 7 bases to trimming and J lost 4 bases, with 13 bases between them. Germline CDR1 and CDR2: MNHNS and SASEGT. The DNA for the CDR3 is TGTGCCAGCAACGGGGAGGCCGGCACTGAAGCTTTCTTT. Amino acid sequence: CASNGEAGTEAFF.

This sequence joins TRBV27 and TRBJ1-1, with D unclear. CDR3 size: 14 residues. V lost 8 bases and J lost 4, with 17 bases in between. Germline-derived CDR1 and CDR2 are MNHEY and SMNVEV (reference sequence). In DNA form, the CDR3 reads TGTGCCAGCCTAAAATCCTCGGCCCCCACTGAAGCTTTCTTT. This translates into CASLKSSAPTEAFF.

The chain carries TRBV4-1 and TRBJ1-2; D remains unclear. The CDR3 totals 14 residues. V lost 1 base, J lost 5 bases, and 11 bases lay in between. Germline values: CDR1 MGHRA, CDR2 YSYEKL. The CDR3 DNA follows: TGCGCCAGCAGCCAAGGCGGCTACCGTTATGGCTACACCTTC. Translating gives CASSQGGYRYGYTF.

This clone was counted between two and nine times. This chain joins TRBV2 and TRBJ1-1; possible D gene TRBD1, 6 bases. The CDR3 covers 12 residues. The V and J ends lost 4 bases and 8 bases respectively, with 11 bases between them. CDR1 and CDR2 (germline): SNHLY, FYNNEI. The CDR3 DNA is TGTGCCAGCAGTGCAGGGGAAATGGAAGCTTTCTTT. It yields the protein CASSAGEMEAFF.

The chain carries TRBV9 and TRBJ2-6; D gene unclear. Trimming took 3 bases from V and 4 from J, leaving 5 bases between them. The CDR3 consists of 13 residues. From germline, CDR1 is SGDLS and CDR2 YYNGEE. The CDR3 sequence is CASSARGANVLTF. In DNA, the CDR3 is TGTGCCAGCAGCGCGAGGGGGGCCAACGTCCTGACTTTC.

The J gene is TRBJ2-3, the V gene TRBV20-1; D gene uncertain. The V gene's germline CDR1 is DFQATT and CDR2 SNEGSKA (reference sequence). Trimming took 6 bases from V and 2 from J, leaving 6 bases between them. There are 11 residues in the CDR3. The CDR3 sequence: CSASNTDTQYF. The CDR3 nucleotides read TGCAGTGCAAGTAACACAGATACGCAGTATTTT.